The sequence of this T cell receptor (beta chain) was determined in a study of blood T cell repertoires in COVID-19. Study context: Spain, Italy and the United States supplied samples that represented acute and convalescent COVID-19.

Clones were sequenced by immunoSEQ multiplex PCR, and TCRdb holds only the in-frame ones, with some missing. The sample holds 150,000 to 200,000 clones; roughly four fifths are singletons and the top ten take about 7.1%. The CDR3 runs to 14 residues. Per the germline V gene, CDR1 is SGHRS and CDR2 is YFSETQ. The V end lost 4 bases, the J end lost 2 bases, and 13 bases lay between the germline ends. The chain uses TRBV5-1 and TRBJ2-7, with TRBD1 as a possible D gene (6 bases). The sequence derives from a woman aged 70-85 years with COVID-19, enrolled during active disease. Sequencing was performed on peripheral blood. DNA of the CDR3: TGCGCCAGCAGCGTGGACAGTGGTACCTACGAGCAGTACTTC. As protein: CASSVDSGTYEQYF.